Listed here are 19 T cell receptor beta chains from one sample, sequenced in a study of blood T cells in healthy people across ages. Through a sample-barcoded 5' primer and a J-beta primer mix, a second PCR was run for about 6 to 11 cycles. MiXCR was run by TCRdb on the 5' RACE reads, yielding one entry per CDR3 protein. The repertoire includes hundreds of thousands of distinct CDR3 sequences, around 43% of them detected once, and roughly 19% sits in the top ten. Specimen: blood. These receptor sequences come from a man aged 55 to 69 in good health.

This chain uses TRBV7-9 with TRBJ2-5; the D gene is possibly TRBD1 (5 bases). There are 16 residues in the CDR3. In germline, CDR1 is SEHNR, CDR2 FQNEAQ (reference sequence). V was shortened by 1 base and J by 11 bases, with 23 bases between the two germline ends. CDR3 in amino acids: CASSLGRGYQNNEQYF. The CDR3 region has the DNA TGTGCCAGCAGCTTAGGAAGGGGATATCAAAACAATGAGCAGTACTTC.

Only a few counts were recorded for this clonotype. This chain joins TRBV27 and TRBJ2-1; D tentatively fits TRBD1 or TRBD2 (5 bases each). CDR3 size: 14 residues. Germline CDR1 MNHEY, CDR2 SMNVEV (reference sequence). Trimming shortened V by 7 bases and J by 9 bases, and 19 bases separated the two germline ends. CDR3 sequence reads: CASTRAGTSREQFF. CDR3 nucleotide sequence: TGTGCCAGCACTCGAGCCGGGACGTCTCGTGAGCAGTTCTTC.

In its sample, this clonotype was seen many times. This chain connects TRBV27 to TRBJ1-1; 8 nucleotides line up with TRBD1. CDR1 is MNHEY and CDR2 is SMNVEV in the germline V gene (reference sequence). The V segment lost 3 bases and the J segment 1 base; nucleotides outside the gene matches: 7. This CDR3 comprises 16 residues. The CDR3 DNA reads TGTGCCAGCAGTTTGGTGGCAGGGGGCCGGAACACTGAAGCTTTCTTT. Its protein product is CASSLVAGGRNTEAFF.

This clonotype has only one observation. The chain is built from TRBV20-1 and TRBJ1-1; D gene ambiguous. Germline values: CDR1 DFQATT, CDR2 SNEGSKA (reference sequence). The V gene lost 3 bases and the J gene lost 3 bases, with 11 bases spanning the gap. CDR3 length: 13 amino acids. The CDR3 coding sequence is TGCAGTGCTAGTCCGGACGGAGACACTGAAGCTTTCTTT. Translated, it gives CSASPDGDTEAFF.

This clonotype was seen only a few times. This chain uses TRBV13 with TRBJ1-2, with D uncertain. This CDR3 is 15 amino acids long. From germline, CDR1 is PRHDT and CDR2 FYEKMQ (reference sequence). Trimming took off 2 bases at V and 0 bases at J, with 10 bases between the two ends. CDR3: CASSLIGGANYGYTF. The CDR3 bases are TGTGCCAGCAGCTTAATAGGAGGCGCTAACTATGGCTACACCTTC.

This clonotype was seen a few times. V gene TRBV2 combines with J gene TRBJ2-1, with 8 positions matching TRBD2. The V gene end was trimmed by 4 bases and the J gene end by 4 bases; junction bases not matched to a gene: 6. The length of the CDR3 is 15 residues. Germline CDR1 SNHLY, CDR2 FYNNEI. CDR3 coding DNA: TGTGCCAGCAGTGTGCAGGGCGGGGGGTACAATGAGCAGTTCTTC. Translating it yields CASSVQGGGYNEQFF.

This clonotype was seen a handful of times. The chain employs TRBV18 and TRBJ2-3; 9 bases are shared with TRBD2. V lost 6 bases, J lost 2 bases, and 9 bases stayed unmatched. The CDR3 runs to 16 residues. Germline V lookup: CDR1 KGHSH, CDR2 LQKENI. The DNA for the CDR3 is TGTGCCAGCTCTGCACAGACTAGCGGATACACAGATACGCAGTATTTT. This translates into CASSAQTSGYTDTQYF. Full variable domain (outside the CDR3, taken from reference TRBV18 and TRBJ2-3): NAGVMQNPRHLVRRRGQEARLRCSPMKGHSHVYWYRQLPEEGLKFMVYLQKENIIDESGMPKERFSAEFPKEGPSILRIQQVVRGDSAAYFCASSAQTSGYTDTQYFGPGTRLTVL.

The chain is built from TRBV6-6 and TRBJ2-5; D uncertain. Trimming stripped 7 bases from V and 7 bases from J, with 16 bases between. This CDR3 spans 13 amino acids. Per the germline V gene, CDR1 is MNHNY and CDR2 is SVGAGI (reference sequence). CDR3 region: CASTRTLDVTQYF. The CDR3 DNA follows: TGTGCCAGCACCCGCACCCTAGATGTGACCCAGTACTTC.

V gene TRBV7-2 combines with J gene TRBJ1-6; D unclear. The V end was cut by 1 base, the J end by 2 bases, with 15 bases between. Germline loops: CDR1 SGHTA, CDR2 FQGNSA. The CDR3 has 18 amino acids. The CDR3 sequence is CASSLEEVGAAYNSPLHF. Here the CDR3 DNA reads TGTGCCAGCAGCTTAGAGGAAGTGGGAGCGGCCTATAATTCACCCCTCCACTTT.

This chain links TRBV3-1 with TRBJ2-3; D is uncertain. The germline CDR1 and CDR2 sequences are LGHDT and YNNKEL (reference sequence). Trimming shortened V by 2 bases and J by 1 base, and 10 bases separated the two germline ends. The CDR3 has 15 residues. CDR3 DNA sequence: TGTGCCAGCAGCCAATTAGGTCCCCGCACAGATACGCAGTATTTT. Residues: CASSQLGPRTDTQYF.

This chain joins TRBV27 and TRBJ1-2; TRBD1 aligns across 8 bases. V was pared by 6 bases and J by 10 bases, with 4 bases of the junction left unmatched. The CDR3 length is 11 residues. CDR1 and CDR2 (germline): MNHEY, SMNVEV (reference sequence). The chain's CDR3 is CASRLGQVYTF. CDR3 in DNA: TGTGCCAGCAGGTTGGGACAGGTCTACACCTTC.

DNA for the CDR3: TGTGCCAGCAGCCCAACCGGGACAGGGGCTCAAGAGACCCAGTACTTC. Protein: CASSPTGTGAQETQYF. The chain uses TRBV7-9 and TRBJ2-5; 10 bases are a match to TRBD1. V lost 5 bases to trimming and J lost 2 bases; unmatched junction nucleotides: 8. The CDR3 is 16 residues long. Germline CDR1 is SEHNR and CDR2 is FQNEAQ (reference sequence).

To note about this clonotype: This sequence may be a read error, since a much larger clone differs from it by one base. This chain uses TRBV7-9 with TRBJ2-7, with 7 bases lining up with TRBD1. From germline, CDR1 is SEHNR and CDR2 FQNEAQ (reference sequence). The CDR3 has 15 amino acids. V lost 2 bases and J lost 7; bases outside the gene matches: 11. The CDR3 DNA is TGTGCCAGCAGCTTAAAGACAGGGTGGCACAATGAGCAGTACTTC. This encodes CASSLKTGWHNEQYF.

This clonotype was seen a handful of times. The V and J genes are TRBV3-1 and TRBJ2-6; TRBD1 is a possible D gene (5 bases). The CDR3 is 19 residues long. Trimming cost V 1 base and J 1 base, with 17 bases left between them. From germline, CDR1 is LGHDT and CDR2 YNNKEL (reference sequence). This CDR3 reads CASSQVRRGSTSGANVLTF. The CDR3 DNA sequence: TGTGCCAGCAGCCAAGTTCGAAGGGGTTCAACTTCTGGGGCCAACGTCCTGACTTTC.

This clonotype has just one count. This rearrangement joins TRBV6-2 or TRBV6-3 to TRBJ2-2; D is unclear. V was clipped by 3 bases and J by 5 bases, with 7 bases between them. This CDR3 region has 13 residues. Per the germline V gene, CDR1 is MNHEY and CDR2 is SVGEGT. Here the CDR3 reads CASSYAGTGELFF. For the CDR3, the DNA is TGTGCCAGCAGTTATGCCGGAACCGGGGAGCTGTTTTTT.

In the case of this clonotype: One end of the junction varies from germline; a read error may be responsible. The CDR3 nucleotides are TGTGCCAGCAGCTTAGAGTACAGGGGCTACAAGCAGTACTTC. Translated, it gives CASSLEYRGYKQYF. The chain recombines TRBV7-2 with TRBJ2-7; 7 bases are a match to TRBD1. Germline assignment: CDR1 SGHTA and CDR2 FQGNSA. The CDR3 totals 14 residues.

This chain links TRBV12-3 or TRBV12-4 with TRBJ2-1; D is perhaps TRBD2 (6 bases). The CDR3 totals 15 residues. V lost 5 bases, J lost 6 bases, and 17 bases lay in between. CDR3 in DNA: TGTGCCAGCAGTCCACTCGTGGGGGGTTCCAATGAGCAGTTCTTC. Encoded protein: CASSPLVGGSNEQFF.

CDR3 in amino acids: CAISGTSGDRTDTQYF. CDR3 DNA sequence: TGTGCCATCAGTGGGACTAGCGGGGATCGCACAGATACGCAGTATTTT. The chain carries TRBV10-3 and TRBJ2-3; 12 bases match TRBD2. Trimming took 4 bases from V and 1 from J; bases not matched to a gene: 3. Germline lookup yields CDR1 ENHRY and CDR2 SYGVKD. This CDR3 contains 16 residues.

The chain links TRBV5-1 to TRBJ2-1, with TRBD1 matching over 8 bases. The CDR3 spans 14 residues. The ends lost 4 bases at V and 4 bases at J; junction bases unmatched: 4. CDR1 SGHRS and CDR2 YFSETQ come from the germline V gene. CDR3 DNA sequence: TGCGCCAGCAGCCGGACAGGGCCGTACAATGAGCAGTTCTTC. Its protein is CASSRTGPYNEQFF.